These 3 T cell receptor beta chains share one sample of origin, sequenced in a study of cytomegalovirus exposure and HLA in healthy donors. Primers included in the PCR were 60 Vbeta and 13 Jbeta primers. The method was immunoSEQ multiplex PCR; TCRdb's version includes in-frame clones alone and lacks a portion of them. The table shows fewer than 150,000 clones, with approximately 80% occurring only once. The specimen was PBMCs. These receptors all stem from a male donor in good health and CMV-seronegative.

The V call is TRBV4-3, the J call TRBJ1-2, with a weak D call TRBD1 (6 bases). Germline lookup yields CDR1 LGHNA and CDR2 YSLEER. This CDR3 comprises 16 residues. The V and J ends lost 4 bases and 4 bases respectively, with 19 bases between them. This CDR3 reads CASSPYSGAVGYGYTF. The CDR3 region has the DNA TGCGCCAGCAGCCCTTATTCAGGGGCCGTGGGCTATGGCTACACCTTC.

The chain uses TRBV7-3 and TRBJ2-1; D is unresolved. In germline, CDR1 is SGHTA, CDR2 FQGTGA. V shed 5 bases and J shed 2 bases, with 10 bases lying between them. This CDR3 has 14 amino acids. The CDR3 is CASSPRATYNEQFF. Written as DNA, the CDR3 is TGTGCCAGCAGCCCCCGAGCGACCTACAATGAGCAGTTCTTC.

This clone was counted once. The chain is built from TRBV28 and TRBJ2-1; possible D gene TRBD2, 6 bases. The CDR3 covers 16 residues. V lost 2 bases and J lost 5, with 16 bases in between. The germline V gene encodes CDR1 MDHEN and CDR2 SYDVKM. CDR3 nucleotides: TGTGCCAGCAGTTTAACCCGGGGAGGTAGAAACAATGAGCAGTTCTTC. Translation: CASSLTRGGRNNEQFF.